Detailed here is one T cell receptor (beta chain). Its target is not known. This record belongs to a study of radiotherapy plus CTLA-4 blockade in lung cancer. Study-level findings and limits: With interferon-beta, early dynamics of blood T cell clones were reported to best predict response.

Using immunoSEQ multiplex PCR, the repertoire was profiled, and TCRdb retains in-frame clones only, with some absent. The data show tens of thousands of clones, around 85% seen once. This CDR3 spans 13 amino acids. Germline V gives CDR1 ENHRY, CDR2 SYGVKD. V was pared by 11 bases and J by 5 bases, with 9 bases of the junction left unmatched. Sequenced material: peripheral blood, taken from a patient treated with radiotherapy plus ipilimumab. The chain is built from TRBV10-3 and TRBJ1-5; TRBD1 matches 7 bases. The sequence was obtained from a human donor with non-small cell lung cancer who had a partial response to radiotherapy plus ipilimumab. The CDR3 spells CAVGTARYQPQHF. The CDR3 nucleotides read TGTGCCGTCGGGACAGCTAGGTATCAGCCCCAGCATTTT.